Listed below are T cell receptor beta chains from one sample, sequenced in a study of T cells in Graves' hyperthyroidism and ophthalmopathy. TCRdb re-derived calls from the multiplex PCR reads in MiXCR, one entry per CDR3 protein. The sample includes fewer than 700,000 distinct CDR3 sequences, around 16% seen only once; the top ten take around 4%. The source material was blood. These receptors originate from a woman aged 30 to 39 with Graves' hyperthyroidism. The CDR3 runs from the conserved cysteine through the conserved F or W. A D gene is named only where the DNA matches it firmly. The size field is filled for only some rows; it gives once, few, many or a size class.

j_call,cdr3_length,v_call,d_call,clone_size,cdr3_nt,cdr3_aa
TRBJ2-2,12,TRBV9,-,-,TGTGCCAGCAGCCTACAGGGTTGGGAGCTGTTTTTT,CASSLQGWELFF
TRBJ2-2,16,TRBV20-1,-,-,TGCAGTGCTAGTCATCAGGAGGCAGGGTCGGCCGGGGAGCTGTTTTTT,CSASHQEAGSAGELFF
TRBJ1-1,11,TRBV3-1,-,-,TGTGCCAGCAGTTACTCTCTACTAGCTTTCTTT,CASSYSLLAFF
TRBJ2-5,16,TRBV7-8,-,many,TGTGCCAGCAGCTTCATTGGGGGCTTGGACCGGGAGACCCAGTACTTC,CASSFIGGLDRETQYF
TRBJ2-7,14,TRBV30,-,-,TGTGCCTGGAGTGTAAAGACCCTGCCCTACGAGCAGTACTTC,CAWSVKTLPYEQYF
TRBJ2-7,14,TRBV7-2,-,-,TGTGCCAGCAGCTTTTCCGAGATAAGCTACGAGCAGTACTTC,CASSFSEISYEQYF
TRBJ2-1,16,TRBV28,-,many,TGTGCCAGCAGCCGACAGGCCGGCGGAAGAAACAATGAGCAGTTCTTC,CASSRQAGGRNNEQFF
TRBJ2-7,14,TRBV10-3,-,-,TGTGCCATCAGTGAGTCAAGGACCCTCTACGAGCAGTACTTC,CAISESRTLYEQYF
TRBJ2-7,12,TRBV6-1,-,-,TGTGCCAGCAGGTCCAGTACCTACGAGCAGTACTTC,CASRSSTYEQYF
TRBJ2-2,14,TRBV28,-,many,TGTGCCAGCAGTTTATGGGGCGCGACCGGGGAGCTGTTTTTT,CASSLWGATGELFF
TRBJ1-6,14,TRBV10-3,-,-,TGTGCCATCAAGCCGACAGCCTTGAATTCACCCCTCCACTTT,CAIKPTALNSPLHF
TRBJ2-7,14,TRBV5-1,TRBD1,few,TGCGCCAGCAGTGGGACAGGGGAAGCCTACGAGCAGTACTTC,CASSGTGEAYEQYF
TRBJ1-1,13,TRBV30,-,many,TGTGCCTCGTGGACAGAGAGCAACACTGAAGCTTTCTTT,CASWTESNTEAFF
TRBJ2-1,14,TRBV6-5,-,few,TGTGCCAGCAGTTTACGGACAGCCGACAATGAGCAGTTCTTC,CASSLRTADNEQFF
TRBJ1-1,15,TRBV19,-,many,TGTGCCAGTAGTGGGCCAGGGTTGAGGAGCACTGAAGCTTTCTTT,CASSGPGLRSTEAFF
TRBJ1-1,16,TRBV5-1,-,many,TGCGCCAGCAGCTTGGATGGAGGGGGGTTCGACACTGAAGCTTTCTTT,CASSLDGGGFDTEAFF
TRBJ2-3,17,TRBV10-3,TRBD2,many,TGTGCCATCAGGGACCCCAGGACTAGCGGGAGGGCAGATACGCAGTATTTT,CAIRDPRTSGRADTQYF
TRBJ2-2,14,TRBV5-1,-,-,TGCGCCAGCAGCCCTGACGCGGAGGTCGGGGAGCTGTTTTTT,CASSPDAEVGELFF
TRBJ1-3,16,TRBV6-5,-,many,TGTGCCAGCAGTTACCGGGGAGGGAAGAATGGAAACACCATATATTTT,CASSYRGGKNGNTIYF
TRBJ2-3,15,TRBV20-1,TRBD2,many,TGCAGTGCTCCCACTAGCGGGAGGGCCGGGGATACGCAGTATTTT,CSAPTSGRAGDTQYF
TRBJ2-1,15,TRBV11-2,-,many,TGTGCCAGCAGCTTAGAGGTTGCGGGTTACAATGAGCAGTTCTTC,CASSLEVAGYNEQFF
TRBJ1-1,15,TRBV28,-,few,TGTGCCACCCGCCCCCACCGGGGGAGGAACACTGAAGCTTTCTTT,CATRPHRGRNTEAFF
TRBJ2-2,14,TRBV30,-,-,TGTGCCTGGAGTGCCGGACTTAACACCGGGGAGCTGTTTTTT,CAWSAGLNTGELFF
TRBJ2-2,14,TRBV19,TRBD1,-,TGTGCCACTAGCCGGGACAGTATCACCGGGGAGCTGTTTTTT,CATSRDSITGELFF
TRBJ1-1,13,TRBV20-1,-,-,TGCAGTGCTTATACAGGGATGAACACTGAAGCTCTCTTT,CSAYTGMNTEALF
TRBJ1-5,14,TRBV5-1,TRBD1,-,TGCGCCAGCAGCATTGACAGGGATGGCCAGCCCCAGCATTTT,CASSIDRDGQPQHF
TRBJ1-1,11,TRBV6-2/TRBV6-3,TRBD1,-,TGTGCCAGCCGTACAGGGGCGGTAGCTTTCTTT,CASRTGAVAFF
TRBJ2-1,15,TRBV28,-,many,TGTGCCAGCAGTTTTAGGCTCCCCTCCTACAATGAGCAGTTCTTC,CASSFRLPSYNEQFF
TRBJ1-1,17,TRBV28,TRBD1,many,TGTGCCAGCAGTCGATGGCAGGGGGCGCTGGTCAACACTGAAGCTTTCTTT,CASSRWQGALVNTEAFF
TRBJ1-4,15,TRBV4-1,-,-,TGCGCCAGCAGCCAAGATGGTGCAACTAATGAAAAACTGTTTTTT,CASSQDGATNEKLFF
TRBJ2-7,14,TRBV19,-,-,TGTGCCAGTAGTGGGCCGGGTCCCTCCTACGAGCAGTACTTC,CASSGPGPSYEQYF
TRBJ1-5,16,TRBV6-1,-,-,TGTGCCAGGACCCATAGTCCCAGGGAGAACAATCAGCCCCAGCATTTT,CARTHSPRENNQPQHF
TRBJ2-2,16,TRBV2,TRBD1,many,TGTGCCAGCAGTGAAAGAGGACAGGGGGCCTCCGGGGAGCTGTTTTTT,CASSERGQGASGELFF
TRBJ1-3,13,TRBV12-3/TRBV12-4,-,many,TGTGCCAGTGGCGGCCACTCTGGAAACACCATATATTTT,CASGGHSGNTIYF
TRBJ2-1,14,TRBV7-2,-,many,TGTGCCAGCAGCTGGGGGGGGCTCTACAATGAGCAGTTCTTC,CASSWGGLYNEQFF
TRBJ2-7,13,TRBV10-3,-,many,TGTGCCATCAGTGATCGTCAGGGTTCCGAGCAGTACTTC,CAISDRQGSEQYF
TRBJ1-4,15,TRBV30,TRBD1,-,TGTGCCTGGAGTGCGGGGACAGGGGGCCGTGAAAAACTGTTTTTT,CAWSAGTGGREKLFF
TRBJ2-2,18,TRBV12-3/TRBV12-4,TRBD2,-,TGTGCCAGCAGTCCAGGGACTAGCGGGACCCCCGCCACCGGGGAGCTGTTTTTT,CASSPGTSGTPATGELFF
TRBJ2-7,13,TRBV20-1,-,many,TGCAGCGCCCTCCCAGGGCACTCCTACGAGCAGTACTTC,CSALPGHSYEQYF
TRBJ2-7,14,TRBV5-5,TRBD1,many,TGTGCCAGCAGCCGGGACAGCCTCTCCTACGAGCAGTACTTC,CASSRDSLSYEQYF
TRBJ2-1,17,TRBV20-1,TRBD2,many,TGCAGTGCTTTTCCCTCCCTACTAGCGGGAGTAAGGGATGAGCAGTTCTTC,CSAFPSLLAGVRDEQFF
TRBJ2-1,15,TRBV6-6,-,-,TGTGCCAGCAGTTACTCGCCGGCCAGATACAATGAGCAGTTCTTC,CASSYSPARYNEQFF
TRBJ1-2,14,TRBV5-1,-,few,TGCGCCAGCAGCTTGGACAGGGAGAACTATGGCTACACCTTC,CASSLDRENYGYTF
TRBJ2-5,13,TRBV10-3,-,-,TGTGCCATCAGTGGAACGGAGCAAGAGACCCAGTACTTC,CAISGTEQETQYF
TRBJ2-7,13,TRBV11-2,-,many,TGTGCCAGCAGCCTTAGGGACTTTTACGAGCAGTACTTC,CASSLRDFYEQYF
TRBJ2-7,14,TRBV5-5,TRBD2,-,TGTGCCAGCAGCTTGGCAACGGGGCGGGGGGAGCAGTACTTC,CASSLATGRGEQYF